Described below is a single T cell receptor beta chain sequence and its context. This sample was included in a study of blood T cell repertoires in COVID-19. Study in general: Recovered status in Cohort 3 required two negative PCRs, clearance, or symptom resolution. There were acute and convalescent COVID-19 samples, and they came from the United States, Italy and Spain.

Clinical histories supplied by participants themselves formed the basis of cohort assignment. The authors' processing: For nucleated cells, counts were estimated from reference gene primer amplification. Some clones are missing from TCRdb's copy, which holds only in-frame ones; the method was immunoSEQ multiplex PCR. The V and J calls and clone size are taken from that table; D and trimming were inferred from the DNA. The sample lists some 180,000 clones, around 83% seen once, with 20% to 25% in the top ten. This CDR3 contains 18 residues. Looked up from germline, CDR1 is LGHDT and CDR2 is YNNKEL (reference sequence). J lost 4 bases, V lost 0 bases, and 12 bases had no gene match.

This rearrangement joins TRBV3-1 (or the pseudogene TRBV3-2) to TRBJ2-3; 8 positions match TRBD2. The origin of this receptor is a woman between 40 and 50 years old in a cohort exposed to, infected with or recovered from COVID-19 (not recorded which). Sequences were obtained from PBMCs or T cells enriched from blood (not recorded which). This CDR3 is CASSQDFLSGSGPDTQYF. The DNA for the CDR3 is TGTGCCAGCAGCCAAGATTTCCTCAGCGGGAGTGGCCCAGATACGCAGTATTTT.